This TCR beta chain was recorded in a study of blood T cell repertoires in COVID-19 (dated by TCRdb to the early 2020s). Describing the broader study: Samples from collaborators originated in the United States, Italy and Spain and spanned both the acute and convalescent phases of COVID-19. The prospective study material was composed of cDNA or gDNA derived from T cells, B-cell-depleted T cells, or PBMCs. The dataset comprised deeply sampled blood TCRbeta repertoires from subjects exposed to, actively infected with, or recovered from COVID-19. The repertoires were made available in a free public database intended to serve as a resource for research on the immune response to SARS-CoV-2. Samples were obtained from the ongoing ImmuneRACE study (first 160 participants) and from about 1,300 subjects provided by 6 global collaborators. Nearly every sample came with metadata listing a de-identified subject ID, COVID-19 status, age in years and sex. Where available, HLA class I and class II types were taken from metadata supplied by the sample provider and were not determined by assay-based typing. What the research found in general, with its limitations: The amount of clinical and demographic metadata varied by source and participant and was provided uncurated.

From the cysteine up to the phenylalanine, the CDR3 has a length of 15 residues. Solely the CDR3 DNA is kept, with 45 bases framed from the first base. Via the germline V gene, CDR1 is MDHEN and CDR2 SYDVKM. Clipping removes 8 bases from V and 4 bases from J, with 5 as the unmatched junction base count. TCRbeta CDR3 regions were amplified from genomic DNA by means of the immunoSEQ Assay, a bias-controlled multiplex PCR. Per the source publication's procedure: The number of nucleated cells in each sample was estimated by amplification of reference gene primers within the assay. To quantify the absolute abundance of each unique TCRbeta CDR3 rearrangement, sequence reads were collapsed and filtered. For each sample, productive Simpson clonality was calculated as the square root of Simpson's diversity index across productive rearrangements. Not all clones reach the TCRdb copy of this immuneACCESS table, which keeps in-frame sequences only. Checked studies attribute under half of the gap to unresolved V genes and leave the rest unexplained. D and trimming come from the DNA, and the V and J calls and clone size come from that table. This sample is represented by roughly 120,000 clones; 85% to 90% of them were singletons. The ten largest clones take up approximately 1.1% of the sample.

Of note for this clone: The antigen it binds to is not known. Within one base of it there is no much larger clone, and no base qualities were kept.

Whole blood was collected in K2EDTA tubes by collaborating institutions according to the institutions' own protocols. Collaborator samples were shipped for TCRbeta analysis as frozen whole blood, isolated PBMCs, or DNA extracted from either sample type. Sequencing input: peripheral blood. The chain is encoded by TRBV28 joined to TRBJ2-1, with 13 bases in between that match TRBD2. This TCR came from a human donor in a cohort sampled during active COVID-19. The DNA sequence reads TGTGCCAGCGGTACTAGCGGGAGGGATTACAATGAGCAGTTCTTC. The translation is CASGTSGRDYNEQFF. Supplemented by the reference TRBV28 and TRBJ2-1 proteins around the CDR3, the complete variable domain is DVKVTQSSRYLVKRTGEKVFLECVQDMDHENMFWYRQDPGLGLRLIYFSYDVKMKEKGDIPEGYSVSREKKERFSLILESASTNQTSMYLCASGTSGRDYNEQFFGPGTRLTVL.